A single sample gave rise to the 18 T cell receptor beta chains below, sequenced in a study of blood T cell repertoires in COVID-19. Repertoires were generated with immunoSEQ multiplex PCR, while TCRdb's copy carries only in-frame clones and drops some. Of about 190,000 clones in the sample, roughly 87% were seen once. The source material was peripheral blood. Receptor source: a woman aged 60-75 years with COVID-19, enrolled during active disease.

The genes are TRBV19 and TRBJ2-1, with TRBD2 identical over 12 bases. CDR1 and CDR2 from the germline V gene are LNHDA and SQIVND (reference sequence). This CDR3 spans 14 amino acids. The trim removed 7 bases at V and 9 bases at J, leaving 7 bases unmatched. CDR3 loop: CASTTSGGTLEQFF. DNA of the CDR3: TGTGCCAGTACCACTAGCGGGGGGACCCTTGAGCAGTTCTTC.

V is TRBV15 and J is TRBJ2-5; D uncertain. V was pared by 0 bases and J by 5 bases, with 7 bases between. This CDR3 is 13 amino acids long. Per the germline V gene, CDR1 is LNHNV and CDR2 is YYDKDF (reference sequence). CDR3 DNA sequence: TGTGCCACCAGCAGAGACACTGTGGAGACCCAGTACTTC. Its translation is CATSRDTVETQYF.

The chain has TRBV9 and TRBJ2-1; the match to TRBD2 covers 13 bases. The CDR3 consists of 15 residues. The V gene end was trimmed by 2 bases and the J gene end by 9 bases; junction bases not matched to a gene: 5. From germline, CDR1 is SGDLS and CDR2 YYNGEE. CDR3 in DNA: TGTGCCAGCAGCGTTACTAGCGGGGGGGCGTTTGAGCAGTTCTTC. As protein: CASSVTSGGAFEQFF. Filled out from reference TRBV9 and TRBJ2-1, the complete variable domain reads DSGVTQTPKHLITATGQRVTLRCSPRSGDLSVYWYQQSLDQGLQFLIQYYNGEERAKGNILERFSAQQFPDLHSELNLSSLELGDSALYFCASSVTSGGAFEQFFGPGTRLTVL.

The genes are TRBV28 and TRBJ1-2, with 8 positions matching TRBD1. With 6 bases clipped from V and 7 bases from J, the junction kept 16 bases outside the gene matches. The CDR3 extends over 16 amino acids. CDR1 and CDR2 from the germline V gene are MDHEN and SYDVKM. The CDR3 nucleotides are TGTGCCAGCAGACCCCGGACAGGGAAGAAGATGGGTGGCTACACCTTC. It translates to CASRPRTGKKMGGYTF.

The chain combines TRBV11-2 with TRBJ1-6; D gene uncertain. The CDR3 covers 16 residues. V shed 1 base and J shed 9 bases, with 16 bases lying between them. Germline CDR1 is SGHAT and CDR2 is FQNNGV. Written as DNA, the CDR3 is TGTGCCAGCAGCTTAGTCGGTCCCCCTTCAGGTTCACCCCTCCACTTT. It codes for CASSLVGPPSGSPLHF.

The rearrangement joins TRBV25-1 to TRBJ2-3; 8 nucleotides line up with TRBD2. Losses at the gene ends were 1 base for V and 4 bases for J; bases not matched to a gene: 4. Germline-derived CDR1 and CDR2 are MGHDK and SYGVNS. The CDR3 spans 15 residues. In DNA, the CDR3 is TGTGCCAGCAGTGAATGGACGGGAGGGCCAGATACGCAGTATTTT. Translation: CASSEWTGGPDTQYF.

The genes are TRBV13 and TRBJ1-3, with TRBD1 matching 7 bases. V dropped 5 bases and J dropped 1; count of bases not matched to a gene: 11. The CDR3 covers 17 residues. CDR1 is PRHDT and CDR2 is FYEKMQ in the germline V gene (reference sequence). The CDR3 spells CASSQRQGRMSGNTIYF. Written as DNA, the CDR3 is TGTGCCAGCAGCCAAAGACAGGGAAGGATGTCTGGAAACACCATATATTTT.

The chain carries TRBV2 and TRBJ2-7; 8 nucleotides line up with TRBD2. The CDR3 length is 15 residues. With V trimmed by 0 bases and J by 0 bases, 1 base remained unmatched. Germline values: CDR1 SNHLY, CDR2 FYNNEI. CDR3 amino acids: CASSEASGSSYEQYV. CDR3 in DNA: TGTGCCAGCAGTGAAGCGAGCGGGAGCTCCTACGAGCAGTACGTC.

The V and J genes are TRBV11-3 and TRBJ2-1; TRBD2 matches at 9 bases. Germline values: CDR1 SGHNT, CDR2 YENEEA. CDR3 size: 15 residues. Trimming at V came to 5 bases and at J to 3 bases, leaving 5 bases not matched to a gene. This CDR3 reads CASSAGLALYNEQFF. The CDR3 DNA sequence: TGTGCCAGCAGCGCCGGACTAGCGCTCTACAATGAGCAGTTCTTC.

V usage is TRBV27 and J usage is TRBJ2-2, with a weak D call TRBD1 (6 bases). Trimming removed 7 bases at V and 6 bases at J, with 15 bases between. Germline values: CDR1 MNHEY, CDR2 SMNVEV (reference sequence). This CDR3 region has 14 residues. This chain's CDR3 is CASTVGRGPGELFF. The CDR3 nucleotides read TGTGCCAGCACCGTAGGCAGGGGCCCCGGGGAGCTGTTTTTT.

The rearrangement links TRBV2 to TRBJ1-1; maybe TRBD1 (5 bases). V was clipped by 7 bases and J by 5 bases, with 17 bases between them. The CDR3 runs 14 residues. The germline V gene encodes CDR1 SNHLY and CDR2 FYNNEI. CDR3 sequence reads: CASNRLGGGTEAFF. CDR3 nucleotide sequence: TGTGCCAGCAACCGCCTCGGGGGTGGAACTGAAGCTTTCTTT.

The CDR3 region is CAATPGQGLPTQYF. Here the CDR3 DNA reads TGTGCCGCTACTCCGGGACAGGGGCTCCCGACCCAGTACTTC. This chain links TRBV28 with TRBJ2-5; 10 bases agree with TRBD1. CDR3 length: 14 amino acids. Losses at the gene ends were 11 bases for V and 7 bases for J; bases not matched to a gene: 13. Looked up from germline, CDR1 is MDHEN and CDR2 is SYDVKM.

This rearrangement joins TRBV28 to TRBJ1-1; D unclear. The CDR3 is made up of 12 amino acids. Per the germline V gene, CDR1 is MDHEN and CDR2 is SYDVKM. The V and J ends lost 6 bases and 2 bases respectively, with 7 bases between them. CDR3: CASRTANTEAFF. The CDR3 nucleotides are TGTGCCAGCAGAACAGCTAACACTGAAGCTTTCTTT.

The rearrangement links TRBV5-6 to TRBJ2-7; the match to TRBD1 covers 9 bases. Germline V CDR1 and CDR2: SGHDT, YYEEEE. Trimming at V came to 0 bases and at J to 7 bases, leaving 8 bases not matched to a gene. CDR3 size: 15 residues. The CDR3 sequence is CASSLVGTGHREQYV. In DNA form, the CDR3 reads TGTGCCAGCAGCTTGGTTGGGACAGGGCACCGTGAGCAGTACGTC.

Concerning this clone: Other DNA sequences in the same sample also yield this CDR3. The genes are TRBV10-2 and TRBJ2-2, with D tentatively TRBD1 (5 bases). Germline V lookup: CDR1 WSHSY, CDR2 SAAADI. This CDR3 is 13 amino acids long. The V end was cut by 2 bases, the J end by 5 bases, with 6 bases between. CDR3 bases: TGCGCCAGCAGTGAGCAGGGTACCGGGGAGCTGTTTTTT. It specifies CASSEQGTGELFF.

In its sample, this clone was seen a few times. The chain joins TRBV29-1 to TRBJ1-2; D may be TRBD1 (5 bases). Trimming shortened V by 7 bases and J by 5 bases, and 14 bases separated the two germline ends. The germline CDR1 and CDR2 sequences are SQVTM and ANQGSEA. This CDR3 comprises 12 residues. Here the CDR3 reads CSARVGGYGYTF. Written as DNA, the CDR3 is TGCAGCGCCCGGGTGGGGGGGTATGGCTACACCTTC. The full variable domain, rest sourced from reference TRBV29-1 and TRBJ1-2, is SAVISQKPSRDICQRGTSLTIQCQVDSQVTMMFWYRQQPGQSLTLIATANQGSEATYESGFVIDKFPISRPNLTFSTLTVSNMSPEDSSIYLCSARVGGYGYTFGSGTRLTVV.

V is TRBV5-1 and J is TRBJ2-3, with 8 bases lining up with TRBD1. After removal of 0 bases from V and 2 bases from J, the junction contained 2 bases not matched to a gene. Germline V CDR1 and CDR2: SGHRS, YFSETQ. This CDR3 spans 15 amino acids. CDR3: CASSLDRGNTDTQYF. The CDR3 DNA reads TGCGCCAGCAGCTTGGACAGGGGGAACACAGATACGCAGTATTTT.

The chain is built from TRBV7-3 and TRBJ2-2; D remains unclear. Trimming removed 5 bases at V and 0 bases at J, with 10 bases between. The CDR3 has 15 residues. Germline V gene sequence: CDR1 SGHTA, CDR2 FQGTGA. CDR3 region: CASSPRLANTGELFF. The CDR3 nucleotides read TGTGCCAGCAGCCCGCGACTGGCGAACACCGGGGAGCTGTTTTTT.